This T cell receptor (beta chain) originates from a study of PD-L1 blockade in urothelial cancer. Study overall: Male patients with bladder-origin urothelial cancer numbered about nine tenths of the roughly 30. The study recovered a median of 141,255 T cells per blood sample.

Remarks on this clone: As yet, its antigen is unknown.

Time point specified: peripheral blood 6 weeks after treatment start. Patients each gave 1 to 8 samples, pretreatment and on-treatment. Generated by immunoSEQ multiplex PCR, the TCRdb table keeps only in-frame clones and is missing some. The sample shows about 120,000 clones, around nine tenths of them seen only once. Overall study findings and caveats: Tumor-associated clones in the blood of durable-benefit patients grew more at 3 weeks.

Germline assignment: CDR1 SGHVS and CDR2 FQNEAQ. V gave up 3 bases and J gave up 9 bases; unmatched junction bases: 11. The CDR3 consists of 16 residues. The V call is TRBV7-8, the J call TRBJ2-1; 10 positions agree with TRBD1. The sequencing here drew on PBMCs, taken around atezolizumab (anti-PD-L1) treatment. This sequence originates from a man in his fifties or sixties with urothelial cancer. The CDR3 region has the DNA TGTGCCAGCAGCTTCCGGGACAGGGGATTTGGGACTGAGCAGTTCTTC. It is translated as CASSFRDRGFGTEQFF.